Ten or more counts support the clone carrying this T cell receptor beta chain. Its target is not known. It was with a sample-barcoded 5' primer and a J-beta primer mix that a second PCR of roughly 7 to 12 cycles was run. TCRdb itself ran the 5' RACE reads through MiXCR, one entry per CDR3 protein. The data show around 1,000,000 distinct CDR3 sequences, roughly a quarter seen once. The sample belongs to a study of blood T cells in healthy people across ages. CDR3 length: 13 residues. Germline assignment: CDR1 SQVTM and CDR2 ANQGSEA. Study results and limitations: The recorded TCR beta diversity per million T cells decreased in a roughly linear manner with age.

The same sample was also studied in work on T cells of mothers and their children.

The source is a girl aged 2-9 years in good health. The genes are TRBV29-1 and TRBJ2-1; 12 bases match TRBD2. The J call may be in error: the DNA end matches TRBJ2-7 better. Sequenced: blood. CDR3 nucleotides: TGCAGCGTTGTACTAGCGGGGGGCTACGAGCAGTACTTC. Translation: CSVVLAGGYEQYF.